This T cell receptor beta chain stems from a study of metastatic and nonmetastatic thyroid tumors. Treatment of any kind had been given to no patient before thyroid surgery. General observations from the study: The reported finding was significantly higher TCR beta diversity in malignant thyroid tumors relative to benign nodules, in blood and tumor.

Germline loops: CDR1 MNHNS, CDR2 SASEGT. The CDR3 is 13 amino acids. TCRdb used MiXCR to call clones anew from the PCR reads. The sample includes 7,000 to 10,000 clones, about 22% of them seen just once. This clone has a handful of counts. Antigen unknown. Compared with germline, one end of the junction differs, possibly owing to a read error. Source material: tumor tissue. This sequence originates from a female donor with papillary thyroid cancer or a benign thyroid nodule (not recorded which). Some clones in this sample may be carry-over from other donors' samples. The rearrangement links TRBV6-1 to TRBJ2-6; D not resolved. The CDR3 region has the DNA TGTGCCAGCAGGAACTCTGAGGCCAACGTCCTGACTTTC. Protein sequence: CASRNSEANVLTF.